The source of this TCR beta chain is a study of cytomegalovirus exposure and HLA in healthy donors. The study, taken as a whole, reports: Cytomegalovirus association was assigned to over 150 TCR beta chains.

Libraries were prepared by immunoSEQ multiplex PCR; TCRdb keeps only in-frame clonotypes and omits some of them. The sample yields about 98,000 clones, about 90% seen once. With regard to this clone: Antigen specificity is unknown.

The V gene's germline CDR1 is SGHRS and CDR2 YFSETQ. Germline trimming cut 5 bases from V and 0 bases from J; bases unmatched to any gene: 4. CDR3 size: 15 residues. The chain combines TRBV5-1 with TRBJ1-4, with 7 bases that match TRBD1. The material sequenced was PBMCs. This sequence was found in a man aged 18 to 29 in good health and CMV-seropositive. In DNA, the CDR3 is TGCGCCAGCAGGGGACAGAGCGCAACTAATGAAAAACTGTTTTTT. Protein: CASRGQSATNEKLFF.